Each of the 27 T cell receptor beta chains below was sequenced from the same sample in a study of T cell changes during pregnancy in multiple sclerosis. Method: immunoSEQ multiplex PCR; TCRdb's copy keeps in-frame clones and lacks some. The table records about 39,000 clones, approximately 94% of them present only once. This specimen consisted of peripheral blood, obtained in the third trimester of pregnancy. Receptors were obtained from a female donor with multiple sclerosis, enrolled in a pregnancy study.

V gene TRBV6-1 combines with J gene TRBJ2-7; TRBD1 is a possible D gene (6 bases). The germline V gene has CDR1 MNHNS and CDR2 SASEGT. V was pared by 8 bases and J by 4 bases, with 18 bases between. The CDR3 length is 14 residues. CDR3 sequence reads: CASQRRQVGYEQYF. CDR3 in DNA: TGTGCCAGCCAACGACGACAGGTAGGATACGAGCAGTACTTC.

This chain uses TRBV7-2 with TRBJ2-1; D is undetermined. CDR3 length: 14 amino acids. V was shortened by 2 bases and J by 5 bases, with 10 bases between the two germline ends. Germline V gene sequence: CDR1 SGHTA, CDR2 FQGNSA. The CDR3 protein is CASSLQPSDNEQFF. CDR3 nucleotides: TGTGCCAGCAGCTTACAACCATCGGACAATGAGCAGTTCTTC.

By proportion, this clone is medium-sized. This CDR3 reads CASSPGTGPYNEQFF. CDR3 sequence (DNA): TGCGCCAGCAGCCCCGGGACAGGACCCTACAATGAGCAGTTCTTC. The chain is built from TRBV5-1 and TRBJ2-1; 8 bases map to TRBD1. The CDR3 has 15 amino acids. Germline V lookup: CDR1 SGHRS, CDR2 YFSETQ. The ends lost 4 bases at V and 2 bases at J; junction bases unmatched: 5.

The chain employs TRBV5-4 and TRBJ2-5, with 9 bases identical to TRBD2. The CDR3 has 16 amino acids. J gave up 6 bases and V 0 bases, and 9 bases lay outside the gene matches. Germline-derived CDR1 and CDR2 are SGHNT and YYREEE (reference sequence). Here the CDR3 DNA reads TGTGCCAGCAGCTTGGAAGGCGGGAGGGCCGCGAAGACCCAGTACTTC. As protein: CASSLEGGRAAKTQYF.

The V call is TRBV7-2, the J call TRBJ2-7; 8 nucleotides agree with TRBD1. V shed 7 bases and J 5 bases; nucleotides not matched to a gene: 10. CDR3 size: 14 residues. Germline V lookup: CDR1 SGHTA, CDR2 FQGNSA. In DNA, the CDR3 is TGTGCCAGCACCGAGAACAGGGGGAGTAACGAGCAGTACTTC. This translates into CASTENRGSNEQYF.

This sequence joins TRBV5-1 and TRBJ1-2; a possible D gene is TRBD1 (6 bases). V lost 0 bases, J lost 5 bases, and 11 bases lay in between. Germline assignment: CDR1 SGHRS and CDR2 YFSETQ. The CDR3 is 14 amino acids. In nucleotides, the CDR3 is TGCGCCAGCAGCTTGGAAGGGGGTTATTATGGCTACACCTTC. Its translation: CASSLEGGYYGYTF.

The chain carries TRBV9 and TRBJ2-2; D is unclear. This CDR3 spans 16 amino acids. V was pared by 4 bases and J by 1 base, with 14 bases between. From germline, CDR1 is SGDLS and CDR2 YYNGEE. The CDR3: CASSPSVGGNTGELFF. DNA for the CDR3: TGTGCCAGCAGCCCATCTGTCGGCGGGAACACCGGGGAGCTGTTTTTT. Based on the CDR3 plus reference TRBV9 and TRBJ2-2, the full variable domain is DSGVTQTPKHLITATGQRVTLRCSPRSGDLSVYWYQQSLDQGLQFLIQYYNGEERAKGNILERFSAQQFPDLHSELNLSSLELGDSALYFCASSPSVGGNTGELFFGEGSRLTVL.

The rearrangement links TRBV30 to TRBJ2-3, with 8 bases that match TRBD2. Trimming removed 1 base from V and 1 base from J; junction bases left unmatched: 4. Germline V gene sequence: CDR1 GTSNPN, CDR2 SVGIG (reference sequence). The CDR3 is 15 residues long. Written as DNA, the CDR3 is TGTGCCTGGAGTGGCACTAGCGGAGGCACAGATACGCAGTATTTT. Protein: CAWSGTSGGTDTQYF.

The chain uses TRBV27 and TRBJ2-7; 10 bases match TRBD1. The CDR3 extends over 15 amino acids. V shed 5 bases and J 1 base; nucleotides not matched to a gene: 5. Germline lookup yields CDR1 MNHEY and CDR2 SMNVEV (reference sequence). In DNA, the CDR3 is TGTGCCAGCAGTGCCGGGACAGGGGTTTCCTACGAGCAGTACTTC. Its protein product is CASSAGTGVSYEQYF.

The rearrangement links TRBV5-6 to TRBJ2-2; D not certain. The CDR3 sequence is 14 residues long. V was pared by 4 bases and J by 4 bases, with 11 bases between. Germline values: CDR1 SGHDT, CDR2 YYEEEE. CDR3 protein: CASSTPGSTGELFF. In DNA, the CDR3 is TGTGCCAGCAGCACCCCTGGTAGCACCGGGGAGCTGTTTTTT.

This chain joins TRBV6-1 and TRBJ1-1, with no clear D. Per germline, CDR1 MNHNS and CDR2 SASEGT. There are 15 residues in the CDR3. V lost 7 bases to trimming and J lost 2 bases, with 17 bases between them. The CDR3 here is CASTDPGVGNTEAFF. DNA for the CDR3: TGTGCCAGCACTGACCCGGGAGTGGGAAACACTGAAGCTTTCTTT.

This chain joins TRBV12-2 and TRBJ1-2. TRBV12-2 is annotated as a pseudogene. The CDR3 has 13 amino acids. CDR3 nucleotides: TGTGCAAGTCGCTTACGTGGAGGCTATGGCTACACCTTC. Amino acids: CASRLRGGYGYTF.

V gene TRBV6-4 combines with J gene TRBJ2-3; tentative D call: TRBD2 (6 bases). The CDR3 loop spans 15 amino acids. The germline V gene encodes CDR1 MRHNA and CDR2 SNTAGT. Trimming pared 4 bases from V and 0 bases from J, leaving 11 bases between. Here the CDR3 DNA reads TGTGCCAGCAGTGTGGATAGCGGTAGCACAGATACGCAGTATTTT. Its translation is CASSVDSGSTDTQYF.

This clone was counted between two and nine times. The CDR3 here is CSVLPTRNTEAFF. As DNA, the CDR3 is TGCAGCGTTCTACCGACAAGGAACACTGAAGCTTTCTTT. This chain joins TRBV29-1 and TRBJ1-1; D ambiguous. Germline V gene lookup returns CDR1 SQVTM and CDR2 ANQGSEA. V lost 5 bases, J lost 1 base, and 11 bases lay in between. This CDR3 contains 13 residues.

This clone was seen more than once but under ten times. J is TRBJ1-6 and V is TRBV6-6, with D maybe TRBD1 (6 bases). V was trimmed by 2 bases and J by 8 bases, leaving 13 bases between them. CDR3 length: 15 amino acids. CDR1 and CDR2 from the germline V gene are MNHNY and SVGAGI (reference sequence). The CDR3 nucleotides are TGTGCCAGCAGTTACGAGGGGGTGCCGTATTCACCCCTCCACTTT. This codes for CASSYEGVPYSPLHF.

The V gene is TRBV5-4, the J gene TRBJ1-5; 8 bases agree with TRBD1. The CDR3 totals 14 residues. The germline CDR1 and CDR2 sequences are SGHNT and YYREEE (reference sequence). With V trimmed by 7 bases and J by 2 bases, 5 bases remained unmatched. CDR3 sequence reads: CASSGGSGNQPQHF. DNA of the CDR3: TGTGCCAGCTCAGGGGGCTCAGGCAATCAGCCCCAGCATTTT.

This sequence joins TRBV7-3 and TRBJ2-7; D might be TRBD2 (5 bases). CDR1 and CDR2 (germline): SGHTA, FQGTGA. The CDR3 runs 15 residues. V was shortened by 4 bases and J by 0 bases, with 13 bases between the two germline ends. CDR3 residues: CASSSREVSSYEQYF. The CDR3 nucleotides read TGTGCCAGCAGCTCCCGGGAAGTGAGCTCCTACGAGCAGTACTTC.

The chain joins TRBV2 to TRBJ1-3; no clear D gene. Trimming shortened V by 3 bases and J by 4 bases, and 10 bases separated the two germline ends. The germline V gene has CDR1 SNHLY and CDR2 FYNNEI. This CDR3 region has 14 residues. In DNA form, the CDR3 reads TGTGCCAGCAGTGAGCCGGGAGGGGGAAACACCATATATTTT. As protein: CASSEPGGGNTIYF.

The chain is built from TRBV5-4 and TRBJ2-3; TRBD1 matches at 9 bases. V was clipped by 2 bases and J by 0 bases; unmatched bases: 1. This CDR3 spans 15 amino acids. The V gene's germline CDR1 is SGHNT and CDR2 YYREEE (reference sequence). The CDR3 bases are TGTGCCAGCAGCTTCACAGGGGGCAGCACAGATACGCAGTATTTT. Protein product: CASSFTGGSTDTQYF.

This chain uses TRBV6-6 with TRBJ1-3; TRBD1 agrees at 8 bases. After removal of 5 bases from V and 7 bases from J, the junction contained 13 bases not matched to a gene. Germline lookup yields CDR1 MNHNY and CDR2 SVGAGI (reference sequence). CDR3 length: 16 amino acids. CDR3 DNA: TGTGCCAGCAGTCAGGCTTTACAGGGGGTGGAGAACACCATATATTTT. This translates into CASSQALQGVENTIYF.

The chain uses TRBV7-2 and TRBJ1-1; TRBD1 matches 9 bases. Germline V lookup: CDR1 SGHTA, CDR2 FQGNSA. The CDR3 consists of 17 residues. Trimming at V came to 5 bases and at J to 1 base, leaving 11 bases not matched to a gene. The CDR3 DNA follows: TGTGCCAGCAGCCCCCGGACAGGGGAGAATTGGAACACTGAAGCTTTCTTT. Its protein is CASSPRTGENWNTEAFF.

This chain joins TRBV5-1 and TRBJ2-1; TRBD2 aligns across 9 bases. Germline lookup yields CDR1 SGHRS and CDR2 YFSETQ. The V segment lost 1 base and the J segment 9 bases; nucleotides outside the gene matches: 8. The CDR3 runs 15 residues. The CDR3 coding sequence is TGCGCCAGCAGCTTGATTGGCGGGGGGGCCGGTGAGCAGTTCTTC. As protein: CASSLIGGGAGEQFF.

J is TRBJ2-1 and V is TRBV27; 10 bases are shared with TRBD2. The V and J ends lost 5 bases and 6 bases, in that order; junction bases with no gene match: 10. Per germline, CDR1 MNHEY and CDR2 SMNVEV (reference sequence). The CDR3 sequence is 16 residues long. The CDR3, as DNA: TGTGCCAGCAGTCTGACCGGGACTAGCGCTCTCAATGAGCAGTTCTTC. Translation gives CASSLTGTSALNEQFF.

The J gene is TRBJ2-7, the V gene TRBV19, with 7 bases matching TRBD2. Trimming removed 4 bases from V and 4 bases from J; junction bases left unmatched: 4. This CDR3 is built from 13 residues. Germline values: CDR1 LNHDA, CDR2 SQIVND (reference sequence). The CDR3 DNA follows: TGTGCCAGTAGTAGCGGGAGTCCTTACGAGCAGTACTTC. It codes for CASSSGSPYEQYF.

The V call is TRBV27, the J call TRBJ1-2; possible D gene TRBD1, 6 bases. Germline V gene lookup returns CDR1 MNHEY and CDR2 SMNVEV (reference sequence). V lost 5 bases and J lost 5, with 15 bases in between. The CDR3 contains 14 residues. This CDR3 reads CASSLRIRGYGYTF. The CDR3 DNA is TGTGCCAGCAGTCTAAGAATAAGGGGGTATGGCTACACCTTC.

The chain recombines TRBV6-5 with TRBJ1-4, with D unclear. This CDR3 spans 12 amino acids. V shed 7 bases and J shed 16 bases, with 19 bases lying between them. Germline assignment: CDR1 MNHEY and CDR2 SVGAGI. CDR3 sequence: CASKSSAGSTFF. The CDR3 bases are TGTGCCAGCAAAAGTTCAGCCGGGAGTACGTTTTTT.

On this clone itself: Other DNA sequences in the sample encode the same CDR3. The chain carries TRBV27 and TRBJ1-2; TRBD1 matches at 7 bases. V lost 2 bases to trimming and J lost 1 base; unmatched junction nucleotides: 10. Germline loops: CDR1 MNHEY, CDR2 SMNVEV (reference sequence). This CDR3 spans 17 amino acids. The CDR3 sequence: CASSLLARDSVNYGYTF. CDR3 DNA: TGTGCCAGCAGTTTACTGGCCCGGGACAGTGTTAACTATGGCTACACCTTC.